This entry lists 3 T cell receptor beta chains sequenced from one sample in a study of T cell changes during pregnancy in multiple sclerosis. Sequencing used immunoSEQ multiplex PCR; TCRdb keeps in-frame clones, though not all of them. The profile covers tens of thousands of clones, with approximately 91% appearing a single time and approximately 1.6% taken by the ten largest. The source was peripheral blood, collected in the first trimester of pregnancy. The receptors stem from a female donor with multiple sclerosis, enrolled in a pregnancy study.

The gene calls are TRBV5-4 and TRBJ2-3, with 14 bases matching TRBD2. The V segment lost 4 bases and the J segment 1 base; nucleotides outside the gene matches: 5. CDR1 SGHNT and CDR2 YYREEE come from the germline V gene (reference sequence). This CDR3 has 17 amino acids. This CDR3 reads CASSKGLAGDGTDTQYF. The CDR3 DNA is TGTGCCAGCAGCAAGGGACTAGCGGGAGATGGCACAGATACGCAGTATTTT.

The rearrangement joins TRBV5-5 to TRBJ2-1; D is unresolved. CDR3 size: 15 residues. Germline V CDR1 and CDR2: SGHKS, YYEKEE (reference sequence). The V end lost 3 bases, the J end lost 8 bases, and 18 bases lay between the germline ends. CDR3 loop: CASSYTREPGYEQFF. In DNA form, the CDR3 reads TGTGCCAGCAGCTATACCCGAGAGCCGGGTTATGAGCAGTTCTTC.

The chain combines TRBV5-1 with TRBJ2-1; 13 nucleotides line up with TRBD2. The length of the CDR3 is 14 residues. The germline gives CDR1 SGHRS, CDR2 YFSETQ. V lost 6 bases to trimming and J lost 7 bases; unmatched junction nucleotides: 4. Here the CDR3 reads CASTLAGGPNEQFF. CDR3 DNA sequence: TGCGCCAGCACACTAGCGGGAGGGCCGAATGAGCAGTTCTTC.